Reported below is one T cell receptor (beta chain). This clonotype was found many times. The antigen it binds to is not known. It has no much larger one-base neighbor in the sample; base qualities were not kept. The TCR beta CDR3 regions were amplified from RNA transcripts. The TCR CDR3 was subjected to a first round of RT-PCR using the HTBI primer set and the Qiagen OneStep RT-PCR kit. Libraries were constructed in a second round of multiplex PCR, after which size selection and purification were performed. Libraries were sequenced paired-end with 100 bp reads on an Illumina HiSeq2000. The authors' analysis ran thus. SOAPnuke was used to process the raw data, removing reads that contained adapters or uncalled bases, had a mean Phred below 15, or lacked an exact match to the constant primer or identifier. High-quality paired reads were merged with COPE v1.2.5, and unique nucleotide sequences were defined as clonotypes. MiTCR v1.1 was used to align the clonotypes against IMGT TRBV, TRBD and TRBJ reference segments. The analysis included only V-J combinations with a frequency above 0.0001, which together covered more than 98% of the repertoires. A TCS score was defined as the ratio between F50 (clonal expansion) and ExV (chaos), using BLOSUM62-based TCRdist between CDR3 peptides within each V-J. Welch's t-statistics and random forest reduced around 520 V-J features to about 12, which were used in a naive Bayes classifier (R e1071). TCRdb took the public reads, trimmed them with fastp at Q25, ran MiXCR for clone calling and kept in-frame beta chains. Each entry is one CDR3 protein sequence, shown with its most common DNA and genes. For this entry, the V and J calls and clone size follow TCRdb and not the study's own pipeline. The sample table lists roughly 300,000 distinct CDR3 sequences, approximately 15% of them with a count of one. Of the sample, just under 25% falls within the top ten clones.

Trimming at the junction amounts to 2 bases on V and 0 bases on J, and the germline ends lie 14 bases apart. The CDR3 holds 16 amino acids from the cysteine to the phenylalanine. Left in the record is the CDR3 DNA by itself, 48 bases read in frame from the first base. The germline V gene supplies CDR1 MNHNS and CDR2 SASEGT. This record comes from a study of T cells in Graves' hyperthyroidism and ophthalmopathy (dated by TCRdb to the late 2010s). For context, the study as a whole: Peripheral blood was collected at initial diagnosis, before any treatment. TCR V-J signatures able to tell the groups apart were searched for in a discovery cohort of approximately 95 patients, of whom roughly 42 had Graves' ophthalmopathy and 55 to 60 had stable Graves' hyperthyroidism. An independent validation cohort of some 18 hyperthyroidism patients and more than 15 patients who later progressed to ophthalmopathy tested prospective prediction of ophthalmopathy. The roughly 94 discovery patients were randomly split 7:3 into training and test sets. In addition, the study compared T-cell repertoires in thyroid tissue and in blood from about 6 Graves' hyperthyroidism patients. After blood sampling, hyperthyroidism patients were treated with methimazole at a starting dose of 30 mg daily, and ophthalmopathy patients were treated with high-dose intravenous methylprednisolone. The paper reports TCR Vbeta CDR3 sequencing of roughly 140 peripheral blood samples: approximately 41 ophthalmopathy, fewer than 85 hyperthyroidism and around 17 progressor patients.

Graves' hyperthyroidism was defined as stable when no progression to ophthalmopathy occurred over 18 months of follow-up. Hyperthyroidism patients were aged 18 to 65 years and newly diagnosed, with disease duration of less than 2 months. Exclusion was applied to patients with uncontrolled infections, other autoimmune diseases, pregnancy or lactation. Diagnoses were established on the basis of clinical symptoms, serum thyroxine and TRAb, thyroid ultrasound, and orbital computed tomography. Ficoll-Paque density gradient centrifugation was used to isolate PBMCs from around 9.1 ml of fresh peripheral blood. Total RNA was extracted with Trizol reagent, and quality was checked on an Agilent 2100 Bioanalyzer. Results and caveats for the whole study, not just this receptor: A 13 V-J signature model separated ophthalmopathy from stable hyperthyroidism, with nearly 90% sensitivity and about 81% specificity in cross-validation and 80%/75% in testing. Most expanded thyroid clonotypes (frequency above 0.001) were also detected in blood, a finding suggesting that blood repertoires may reflect thyroid immune responses. In validation, the model predicted progression to ophthalmopathy a median of about 6.5 months before onset, with about 64% sensitivity and roughly 73% specificity. Sample size was not statistically predetermined, and investigators were not blinded to group allocation.

The TCR comes from a woman aged 30 to 39 with Graves' hyperthyroidism. The specimen was blood. The chain uses TRBV6-1 and TRBJ2-7; a weak D assignment points to TRBD1 (6 bases agree). The CDR3 region has the sequence CASSESWTEISYEQYF. The nucleotide sequence reads TGTGCCAGCAGTGAATCCTGGACAGAAATCTCCTACGAGCAGTACTTC.